This TCR beta chain was observed in a study of blood T cell repertoires in COVID-19. As for the study in general: The United States, Italy and Spain provided the acute and convalescent COVID-19 samples. T cells, B-cell-depleted T cells, or PBMCs provided the cDNA or gDNA that served as material.

Authors' methods: Counts of nucleated cells, estimated from reference gene primer amplification, were obtained. Repertoires were generated with immunoSEQ multiplex PCR, while TCRdb's copy carries only in-frame clones and drops some. V, J and clone size reflect that table, while D and trimming were determined from the DNA. The sample includes some 250,000 clones, approximately 82% seen only once; the top ten take roughly 8.7%. J lost 8 bases, V lost 3 bases, and 7 bases had no gene match. Germline V gives CDR1 GTSNPN, CDR2 SVGIG (reference sequence). The CDR3 spans 13 residues. The sequencing sample was made of peripheral blood. This TCR derives from a man between 35 and 55 years old with active or convalescent COVID-19. The chain employs TRBV30 and TRBJ1-2, with 9 bases aligning to TRBD1. The CDR3 DNA reads TGTGCCTGGAGCGGGACAGGGATATGGGGCTACACCTTC. Protein product: CAWSGTGIWGYTF.